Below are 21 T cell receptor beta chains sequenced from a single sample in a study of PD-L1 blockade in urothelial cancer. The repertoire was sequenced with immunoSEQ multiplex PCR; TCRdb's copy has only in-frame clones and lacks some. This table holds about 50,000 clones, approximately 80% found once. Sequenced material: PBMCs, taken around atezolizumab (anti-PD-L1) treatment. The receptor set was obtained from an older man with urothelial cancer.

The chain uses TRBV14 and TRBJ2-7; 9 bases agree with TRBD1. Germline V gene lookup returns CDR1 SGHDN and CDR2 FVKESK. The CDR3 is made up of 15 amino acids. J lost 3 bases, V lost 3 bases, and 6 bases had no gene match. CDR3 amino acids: CASSHPDRGHYEQYF. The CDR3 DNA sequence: TGTGCCAGCAGCCACCCGGACAGGGGCCACTACGAGCAGTACTTC.

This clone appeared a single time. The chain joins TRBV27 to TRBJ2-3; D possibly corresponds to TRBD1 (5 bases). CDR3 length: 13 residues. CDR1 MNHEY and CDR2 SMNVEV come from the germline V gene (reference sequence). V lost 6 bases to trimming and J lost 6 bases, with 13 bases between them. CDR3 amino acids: CASRADISDTQYF. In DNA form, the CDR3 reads TGTGCCAGCAGGGCGGACATTTCGGATACGCAGTATTTT.

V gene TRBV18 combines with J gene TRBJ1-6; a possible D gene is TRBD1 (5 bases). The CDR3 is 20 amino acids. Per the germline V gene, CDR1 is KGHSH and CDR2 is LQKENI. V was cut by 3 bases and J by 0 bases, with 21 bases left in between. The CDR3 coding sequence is TGTGCCAGCTCACCTTTGACAGTTCGGCAGTTGAGCTCCTATAATTCACCCCTCCACTTT. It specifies CASSPLTVRQLSSYNSPLHF.

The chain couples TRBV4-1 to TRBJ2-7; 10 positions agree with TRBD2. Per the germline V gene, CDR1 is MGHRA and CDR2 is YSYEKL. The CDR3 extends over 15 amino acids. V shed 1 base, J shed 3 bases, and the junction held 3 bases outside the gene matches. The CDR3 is CASSQVSGGLYEQYF. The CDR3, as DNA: TGCGCCAGCAGCCAAGTTAGCGGGGGGCTCTACGAGCAGTACTTC.

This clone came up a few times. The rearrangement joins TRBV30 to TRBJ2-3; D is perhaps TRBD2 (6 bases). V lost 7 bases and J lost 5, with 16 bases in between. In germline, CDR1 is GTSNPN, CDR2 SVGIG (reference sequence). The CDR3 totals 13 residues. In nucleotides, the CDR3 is TGTGCCTTGGGGCGGAGGGAAGGAGATACGCAGTATTTT. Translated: CALGRREGDTQYF.

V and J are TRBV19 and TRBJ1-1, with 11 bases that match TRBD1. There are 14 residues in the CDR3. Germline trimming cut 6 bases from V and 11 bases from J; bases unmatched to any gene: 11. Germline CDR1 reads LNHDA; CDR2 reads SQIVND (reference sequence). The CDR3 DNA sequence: TGTGCCAGTAGCTTTCCTAATCGGGACAGGGGGGCTTTCTTT. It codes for CASSFPNRDRGAFF.

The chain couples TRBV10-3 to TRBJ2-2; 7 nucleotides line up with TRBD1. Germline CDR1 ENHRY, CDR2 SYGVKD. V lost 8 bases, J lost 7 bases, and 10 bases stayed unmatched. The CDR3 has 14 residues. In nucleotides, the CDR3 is TGTGCCATCGGGCGGACAGGAGTCAACGGGGAGCTGTTTTTT. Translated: CAIGRTGVNGELFF.

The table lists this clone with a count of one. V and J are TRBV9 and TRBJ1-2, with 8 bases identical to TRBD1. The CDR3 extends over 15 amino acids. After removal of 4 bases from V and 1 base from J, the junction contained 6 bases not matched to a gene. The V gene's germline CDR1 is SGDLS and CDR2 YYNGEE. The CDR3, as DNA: TGTGCCAGCAGCAACGGACAGGGAGATAACTATGGCTACACCTTC. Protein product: CASSNGQGDNYGYTF.

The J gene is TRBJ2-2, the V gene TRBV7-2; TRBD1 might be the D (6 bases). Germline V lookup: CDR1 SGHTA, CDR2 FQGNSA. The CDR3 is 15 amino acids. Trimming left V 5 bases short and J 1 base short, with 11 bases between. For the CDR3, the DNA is TGTGCCAGCAGCCTACCGGGACAGAACACCGGGGAGCTGTTTTTT. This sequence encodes CASSLPGQNTGELFF. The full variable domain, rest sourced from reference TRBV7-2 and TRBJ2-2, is GAGVSQSPSNKVTEKGKDVELRCDPISGHTALYWYRQSLGQGLEFLIYFQGNSAPDKSGLPSDRFSAERTGGSVSTLTIQRTQQEDSAVYLCASSLPGQNTGELFFGEGSRLTVL.

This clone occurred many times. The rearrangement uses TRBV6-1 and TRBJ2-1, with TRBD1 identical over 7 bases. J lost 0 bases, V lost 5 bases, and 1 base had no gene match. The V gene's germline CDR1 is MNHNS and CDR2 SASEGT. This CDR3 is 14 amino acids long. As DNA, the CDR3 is TGTGCCAGCAGTAGGACAGGCTCCTACAATGAGCAGTTCTTC. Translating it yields CASSRTGSYNEQFF.

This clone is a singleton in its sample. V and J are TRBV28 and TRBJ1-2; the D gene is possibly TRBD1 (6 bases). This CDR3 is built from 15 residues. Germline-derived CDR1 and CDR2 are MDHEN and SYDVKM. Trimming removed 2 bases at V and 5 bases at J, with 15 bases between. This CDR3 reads CASSLGGRVGYGYTF. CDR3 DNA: TGTGCCAGCAGTTTAGGGGGCAGGGTGGGATATGGCTACACCTTC.

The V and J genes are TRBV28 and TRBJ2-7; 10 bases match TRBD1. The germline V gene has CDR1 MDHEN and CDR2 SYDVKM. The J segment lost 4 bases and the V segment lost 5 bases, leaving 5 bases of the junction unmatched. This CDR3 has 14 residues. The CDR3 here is CASSTRTGGYEQYF. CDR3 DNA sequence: TGTGCCAGCAGTACCCGGACAGGGGGTTACGAGCAGTACTTC.

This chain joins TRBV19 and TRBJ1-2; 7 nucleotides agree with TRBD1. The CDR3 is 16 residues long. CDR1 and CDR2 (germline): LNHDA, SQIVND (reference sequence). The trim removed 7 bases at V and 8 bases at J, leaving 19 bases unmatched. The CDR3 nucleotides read TGTGCCAGTACCTCCCTCCCCCGACAGGGCGCAGAGGGCTACACCTTC. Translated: CASTSLPRQGAEGYTF.

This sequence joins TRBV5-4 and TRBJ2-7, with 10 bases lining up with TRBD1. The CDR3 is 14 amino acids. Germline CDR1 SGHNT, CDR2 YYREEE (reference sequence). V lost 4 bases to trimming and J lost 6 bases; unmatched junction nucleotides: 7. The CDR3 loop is CASSQLRDRGEQYF. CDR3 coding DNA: TGTGCCAGCAGCCAACTCCGGGACAGGGGCGAGCAGTACTTC.

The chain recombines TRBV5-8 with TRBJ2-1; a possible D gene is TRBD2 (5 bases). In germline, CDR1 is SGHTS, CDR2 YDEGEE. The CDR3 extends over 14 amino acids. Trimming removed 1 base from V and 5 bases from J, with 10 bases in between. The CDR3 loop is CASSLPDYDNEQFF. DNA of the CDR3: TGTGCCAGCAGCTTGCCCGACTACGACAATGAGCAGTTCTTC.

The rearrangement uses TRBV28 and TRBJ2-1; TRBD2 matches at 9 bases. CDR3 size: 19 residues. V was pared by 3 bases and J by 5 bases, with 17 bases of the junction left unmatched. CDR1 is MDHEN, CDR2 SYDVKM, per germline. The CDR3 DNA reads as TGTGCCAGCAGTTTCCGGGCGGGAGGGCCATATCCCCCAGACAATGAGCAGTTCTTC. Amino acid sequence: CASSFRAGGPYPPDNEQFF.

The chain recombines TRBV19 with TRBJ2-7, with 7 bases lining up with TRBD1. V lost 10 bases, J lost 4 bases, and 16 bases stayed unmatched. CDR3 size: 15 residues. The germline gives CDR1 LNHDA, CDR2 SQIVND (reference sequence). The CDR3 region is CATDHTGARSYEQYF. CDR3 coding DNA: TGTGCCACCGACCATACAGGGGCGCGGTCGTACGAGCAGTACTTC.

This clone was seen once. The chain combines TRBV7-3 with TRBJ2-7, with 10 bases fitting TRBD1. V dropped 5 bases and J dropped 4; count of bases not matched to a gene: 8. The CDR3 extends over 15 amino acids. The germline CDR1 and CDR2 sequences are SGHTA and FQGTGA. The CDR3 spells CASSRQGTGDYEQYF. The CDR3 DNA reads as TGTGCCAGCAGCAGACAAGGGACAGGGGATTACGAGCAGTACTTC.

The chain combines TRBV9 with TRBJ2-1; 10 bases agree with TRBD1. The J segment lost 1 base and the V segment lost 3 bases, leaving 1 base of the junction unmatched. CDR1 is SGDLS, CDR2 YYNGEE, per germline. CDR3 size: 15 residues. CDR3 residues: CASSGDRGSYNEQFF. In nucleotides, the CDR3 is TGTGCCAGCAGCGGGGACAGGGGTTCCTACAATGAGCAGTTCTTC.

CDR3 in DNA: TGTGCCAGCAGTCTTCGGGGGGGGCTATACGAGCAGTACTTC. Residues: CASSLRGGLYEQYF. V and J are TRBV6-5 and TRBJ2-7, with TRBD2 matching 8 bases. Trimming at V came to 5 bases and at J to 4 bases, leaving 7 bases not matched to a gene. In germline, CDR1 is MNHEY, CDR2 SVGAGI. The CDR3 runs to 14 residues.

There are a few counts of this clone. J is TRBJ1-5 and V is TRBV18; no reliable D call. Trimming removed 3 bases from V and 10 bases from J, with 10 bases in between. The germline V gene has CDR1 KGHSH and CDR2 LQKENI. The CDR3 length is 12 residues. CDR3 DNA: TGTGCCAGCTCACCGGGCCCGTCCCCCCAGCATTTT. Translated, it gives CASSPGPSPQHF.